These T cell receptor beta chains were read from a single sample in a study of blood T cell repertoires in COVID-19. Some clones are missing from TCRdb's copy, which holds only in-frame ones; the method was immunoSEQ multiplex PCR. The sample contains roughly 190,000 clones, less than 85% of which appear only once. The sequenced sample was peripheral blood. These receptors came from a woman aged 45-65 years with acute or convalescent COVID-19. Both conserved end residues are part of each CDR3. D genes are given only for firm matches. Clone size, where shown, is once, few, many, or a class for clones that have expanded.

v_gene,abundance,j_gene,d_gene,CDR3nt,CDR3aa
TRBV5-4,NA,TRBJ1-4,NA,TGTGCCAGCCACCCATTCGGGGTCTCGTTCGAAAAACTGTTTTTT,CASHPFGVSFEKLFF
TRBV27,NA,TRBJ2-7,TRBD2,TGTGCCAGCAGCATTAGCGGGACCTCCTACGAGCAGTACTTC,CASSISGTSYEQYF
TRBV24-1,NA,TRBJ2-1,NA,TGTGCCACCAGTCACACTAACTTGAACAATGAGCAGTTCTTC,CATSHTNLNNEQFF
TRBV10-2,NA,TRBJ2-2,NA,TGCGCCAGCTTAGGCGGGACGAACACCGGGGAGCTGTTTTTT,CASLGGTNTGELFF
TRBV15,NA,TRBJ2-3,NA,TGTGCCACCAGCAGAGGGGTAGCTAGCACAGATACGCAGTATTTT,CATSRGVASTDTQYF
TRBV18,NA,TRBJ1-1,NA,TGTGCCAGCTCACCAAGTGTTGCGCGAATCATGAACACTGAAGCTTTCTTT,CASSPSVARIMNTEAFF
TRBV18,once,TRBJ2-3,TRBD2,TGTGCCAGCTCACCATACGCATCTAGCGGGAGCACAGATACGCAGTATTTT,CASSPYASSGSTDTQYF
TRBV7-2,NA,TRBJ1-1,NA,TGTGCCAGCAGCTCCCAGACAGGGAACACTGAAGCTTTCTTT,CASSSQTGNTEAFF
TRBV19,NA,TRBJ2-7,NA,TGTGCCAGTAGTCTCGCCGCGGGGCAGAGCTACGAGCAGTACTTC,CASSLAAGQSYEQYF
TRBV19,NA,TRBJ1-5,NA,TGTGCCAGTAGTATTGATCACGGGGGAGGTGGCAATCAGCCCCAGCATTTT,CASSIDHGGGGNQPQHF
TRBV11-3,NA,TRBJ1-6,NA,TGTGCCAGCAGCTTAGCGCCGAGATCACCCCTCCACTTT,CASSLAPRSPLHF
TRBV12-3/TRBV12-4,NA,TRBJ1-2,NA,TGTGCCAGCCGACGAGGGAGGAACTATGGCTACACCTTC,CASRRGRNYGYTF
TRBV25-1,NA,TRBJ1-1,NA,TGTGCCAGCATGGCCGCTGAAGCTTTCTTT,CASMAAEAFF
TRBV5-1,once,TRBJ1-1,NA,TGCGCCAGCAGCTTAAGGGGAGGGACTGAAGCTTTCTTT,CASSLRGGTEAFF
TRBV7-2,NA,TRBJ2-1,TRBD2,TGTGCCAGCAGCTCGTCACGGCGGGGGTCTTTCTTC,CASSSSRRGSFF
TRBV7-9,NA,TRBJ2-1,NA,TGTGCCAGCAGCCCCACGGACAAAGAGGTCTTCAATGAGCAGTTCTTC,CASSPTDKEVFNEQFF
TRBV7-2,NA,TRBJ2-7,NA,TGTGCCAGCAGCTTAGCGCACGAGTCCCAGCAGTACTTC,CASSLAHESQQYF
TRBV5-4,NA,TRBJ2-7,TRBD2,TGTGCCAGCAGCTCCAAGGGAGGGTTTGGCTACGAGCAGTACTTC,CASSSKGGFGYEQYF
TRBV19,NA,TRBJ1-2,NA,TGTGCCAGTAGTATTCTCCGCGGCCAGGGTTCCTATGGCTACACCTTC,CASSILRGQGSYGYTF
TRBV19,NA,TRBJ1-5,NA,TGTGCCAGTAGTATAGCGAAGCCAATCAGCCCCGGGCAGCCCCAGCATTTT,CASSIAKPISPGQPQHF